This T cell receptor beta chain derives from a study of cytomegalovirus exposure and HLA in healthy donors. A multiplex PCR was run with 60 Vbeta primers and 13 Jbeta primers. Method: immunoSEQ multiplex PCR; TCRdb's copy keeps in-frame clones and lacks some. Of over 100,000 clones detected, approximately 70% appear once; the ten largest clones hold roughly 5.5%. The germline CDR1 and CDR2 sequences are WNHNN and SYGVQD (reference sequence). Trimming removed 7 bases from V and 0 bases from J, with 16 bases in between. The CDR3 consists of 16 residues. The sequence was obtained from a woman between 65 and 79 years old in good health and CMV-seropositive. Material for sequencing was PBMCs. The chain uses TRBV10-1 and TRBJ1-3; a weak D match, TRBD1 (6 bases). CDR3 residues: CASTLQGGDSGNTIYF. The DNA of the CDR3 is TGCGCCAGCACCTTACAGGGTGGCGACTCTGGAAACACCATATATTTT.